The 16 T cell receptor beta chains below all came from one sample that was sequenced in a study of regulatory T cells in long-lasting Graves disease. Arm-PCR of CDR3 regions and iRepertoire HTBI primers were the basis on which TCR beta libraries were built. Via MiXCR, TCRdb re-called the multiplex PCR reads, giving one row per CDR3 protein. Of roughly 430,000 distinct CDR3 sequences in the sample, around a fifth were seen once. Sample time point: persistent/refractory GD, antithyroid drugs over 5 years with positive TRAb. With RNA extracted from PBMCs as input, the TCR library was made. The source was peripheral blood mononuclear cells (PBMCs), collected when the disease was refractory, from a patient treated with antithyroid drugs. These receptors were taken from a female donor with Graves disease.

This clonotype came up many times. Here the CDR3 DNA reads TGCAGCGTTCTTCGGGATTTAGAGACCCAGTACTTC. Translated: CSVLRDLETQYF. The chain is built from TRBV29-1 and TRBJ2-5; D is perhaps TRBD2 (5 bases). This CDR3 contains 12 residues. The ends were cut back, 5 bases at V and 4 bases at J, with 11 bases in the middle. The V gene's germline CDR1 is SQVTM and CDR2 ANQGSEA.

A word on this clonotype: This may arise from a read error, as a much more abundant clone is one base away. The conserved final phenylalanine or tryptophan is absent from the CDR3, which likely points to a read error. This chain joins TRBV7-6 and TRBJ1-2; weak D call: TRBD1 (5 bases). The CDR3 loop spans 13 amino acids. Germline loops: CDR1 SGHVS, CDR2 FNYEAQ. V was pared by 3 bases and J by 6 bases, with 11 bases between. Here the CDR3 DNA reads TGTGCCAGCAGCTTGGGACTGAACCATGGCTACACCTCC. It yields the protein CASSLGLNHGYTS.

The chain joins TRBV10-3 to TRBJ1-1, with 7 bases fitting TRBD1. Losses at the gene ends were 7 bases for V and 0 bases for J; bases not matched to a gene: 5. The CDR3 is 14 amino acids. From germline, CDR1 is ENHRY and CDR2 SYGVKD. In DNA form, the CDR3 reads TGTGCCATCAACCCGACAGGGCTGAACACTGAAGCTTTCTTT. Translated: CAINPTGLNTEAFF.

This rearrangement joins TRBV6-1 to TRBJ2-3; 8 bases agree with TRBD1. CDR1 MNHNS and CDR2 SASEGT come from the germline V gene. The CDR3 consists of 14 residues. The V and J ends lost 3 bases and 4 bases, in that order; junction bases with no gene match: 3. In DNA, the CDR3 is TGTGCCAGCAGTGAGGACAGGGTTTCAGATACGCAGTATTTT. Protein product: CASSEDRVSDTQYF.

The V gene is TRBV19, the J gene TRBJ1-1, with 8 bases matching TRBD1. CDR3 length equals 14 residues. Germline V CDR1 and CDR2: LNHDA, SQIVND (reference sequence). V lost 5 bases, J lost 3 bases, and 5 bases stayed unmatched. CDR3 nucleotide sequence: TGTGCCAGTAGTCCCCGACAGGGGTACACTGAAGCTTTCTTT. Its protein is CASSPRQGYTEAFF.

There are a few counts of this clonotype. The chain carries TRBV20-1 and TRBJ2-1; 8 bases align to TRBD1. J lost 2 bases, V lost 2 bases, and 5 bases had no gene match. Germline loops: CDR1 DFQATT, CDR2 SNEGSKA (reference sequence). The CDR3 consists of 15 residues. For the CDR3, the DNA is TGCAGTGCTAGACCTTGGACAGGGCCCTACAATGAGCAGTTCTTC. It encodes CSARPWTGPYNEQFF.

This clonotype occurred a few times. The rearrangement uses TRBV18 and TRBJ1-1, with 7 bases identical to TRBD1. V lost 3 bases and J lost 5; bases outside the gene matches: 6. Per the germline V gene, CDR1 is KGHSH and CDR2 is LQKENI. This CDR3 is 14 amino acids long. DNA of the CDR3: TGTGCCAGCTCACCTAAGGGGGCGAGTACTGAAGCTTTCTTT. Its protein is CASSPKGASTEAFF.

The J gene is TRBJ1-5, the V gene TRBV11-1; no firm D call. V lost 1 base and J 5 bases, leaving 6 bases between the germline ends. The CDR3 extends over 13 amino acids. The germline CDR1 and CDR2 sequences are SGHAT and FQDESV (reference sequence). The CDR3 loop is CASSLGNHQPQHF. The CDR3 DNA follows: TGTGCCAGCAGCTTAGGAAATCATCAGCCCCAGCATTTT.

The CDR3 sequence is CASTQGQGGNSPLHF. CDR3 coding DNA: TGTGCCAGCACACAGGGACAGGGCGGGAATTCACCCCTCCACTTT. The genes are TRBV6-2 or TRBV6-3 and TRBJ1-6, with 9 bases lining up with TRBD1. Germline CDR1 is MNHEY and CDR2 is SVGEGT. Trimming removed 7 bases from V and 7 bases from J; junction bases left unmatched: 8. The CDR3 extends over 15 amino acids.

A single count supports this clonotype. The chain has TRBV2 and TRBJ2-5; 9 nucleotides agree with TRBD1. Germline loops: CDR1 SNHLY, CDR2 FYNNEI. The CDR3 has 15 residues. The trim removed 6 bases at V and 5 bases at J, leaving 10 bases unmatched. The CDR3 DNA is TGTGCCAGCAGCTTCCCGGGACAGGGTGTTGAGACCCAGTACTTC. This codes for CASSFPGQGVETQYF.

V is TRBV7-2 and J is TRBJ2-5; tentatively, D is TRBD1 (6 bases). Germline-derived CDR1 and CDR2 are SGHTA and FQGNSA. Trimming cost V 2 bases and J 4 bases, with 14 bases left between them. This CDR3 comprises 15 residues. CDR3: CASSLTPSRGETQYF. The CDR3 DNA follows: TGTGCCAGCAGCTTAACCCCTAGCAGGGGAGAGACCCAGTACTTC.

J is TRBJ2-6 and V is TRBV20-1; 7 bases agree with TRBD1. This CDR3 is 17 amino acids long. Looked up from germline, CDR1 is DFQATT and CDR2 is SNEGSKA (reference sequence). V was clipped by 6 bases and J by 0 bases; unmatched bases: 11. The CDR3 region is CSATTGQVTSGANVLTF. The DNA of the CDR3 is TGCAGTGCGACTACAGGACAGGTTACCTCTGGGGCCAACGTCCTGACTTTC.

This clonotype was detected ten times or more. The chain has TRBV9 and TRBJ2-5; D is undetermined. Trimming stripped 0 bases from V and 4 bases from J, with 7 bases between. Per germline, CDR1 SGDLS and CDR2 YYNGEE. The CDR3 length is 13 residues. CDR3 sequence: CASSVASRETQYF. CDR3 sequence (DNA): TGTGCCAGCAGCGTAGCTTCCCGAGAGACCCAGTACTTC.

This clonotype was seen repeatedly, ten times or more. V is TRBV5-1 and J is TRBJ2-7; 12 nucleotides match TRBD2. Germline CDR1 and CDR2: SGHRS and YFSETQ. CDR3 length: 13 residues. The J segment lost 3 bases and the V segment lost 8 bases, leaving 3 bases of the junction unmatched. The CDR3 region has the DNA TGCGCCAGTGGACTAGCGGGAAGCTACGAGCAGTACTTC. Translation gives CASGLAGSYEQYF.

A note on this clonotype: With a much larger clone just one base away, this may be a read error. The CDR3 DNA follows: TGCAGTGCTGGGCGGACAGGGGGCGAGCAGTACTTC. This translates into CSAGRTGGEQYF. V is TRBV20-1 and J is TRBJ2-7; TRBD1 agrees at 10 bases. Germline values: CDR1 DFQATT, CDR2 SNEGSKA (reference sequence). J was trimmed by 6 bases and V by 5 bases; bases with no gene match: 4. The CDR3 loop spans 12 amino acids.

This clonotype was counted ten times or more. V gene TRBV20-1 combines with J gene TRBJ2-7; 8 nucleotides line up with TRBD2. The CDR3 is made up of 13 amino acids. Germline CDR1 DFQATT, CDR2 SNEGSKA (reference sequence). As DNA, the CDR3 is TGCAGCCCCGGGGGAGCGGGAGAATACGAGCAGTACTTC. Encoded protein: CSPGGAGEYEQYF.